Listed below are T cell receptor beta chains from one sample, sequenced in a study of blood T cell repertoires in COVID-19. Data came from immunoSEQ multiplex PCR; TCRdb stores just in-frame clones and leaves some out. The sample consists of 75,000 to 90,000 clones, around 91% of them appearing once. The source material was peripheral blood. Receptor source: a human donor in a cohort sampled during active COVID-19. The CDR3 runs from the conserved cysteine through the conserved F or W. Each record gives: clone size, J gene, V gene, D gene, CDR3 protein, CDR3 DNA. D genes are given only for firm matches. Not all rows give a size; the values are once, few, many and, for expanded clones, a class.

>-|TRBJ2-2|TRBV5-1|TRBD1
CASSLAGTGKDTGELFF
TGCGCCAGCAGCTTAGCCGGGACAGGGAAGGACACCGGGGAGCTGTTTTTT
>-|TRBJ2-3|TRBV18|TRBD1
CASSPRGRGQGAADTQYF
TGTGCCAGCTCACCCCGCGGGAGAGGACAGGGGGCAGCAGATACGCAGTATTTT
>-|TRBJ2-7|TRBV11-2|-
CASSLVAGSSTYEQYF
TGTGCCAGCAGCTTAGTTGCAGGATCCTCAACCTACGAGCAGTACTTC
>-|TRBJ2-1|TRBV10-3|-
CAISRLQQTNEQFF
TGTGCCATCAGTCGATTACAGCAGACCAATGAGCAGTTCTTC
>-|TRBJ2-4|TRBV5-6|-
CASSLEGQFIQYF
TGTGCCAGCAGCTTGGAAGGACAGTTCATTCAGTACTTC
>-|TRBJ2-5|TRBV7-2|-
CASSLVAPQETQYF
TGTGCCAGCAGCTTAGTAGCTCCCCAAGAGACCCAGTACTTC
>once|TRBJ2-7|TRBV5-1|TRBD1
CASSLRPGTVSSYEQYF
TGCGCCAGCAGCTTGAGACCCGGGACAGTGAGCTCCTACGAGCAGTACTTC
>-|TRBJ1-2|TRBV19|-
CASMERGNYGYTF
TGTGCCAGTATGGAGAGAGGGAACTATGGCTACACCTTC
>-|TRBJ1-6|TRBV19|-
CASRTGYNSPLHF
TGTGCCAGTAGGACGGGCTATAATTCACCCCTCCACTTT
>-|TRBJ1-4|TRBV30|-
CAWRVGRGAEKLFF
TGTGCCTGGAGGGTAGGACGGGGTGCGGAAAAACTGTTTTTT
>-|TRBJ1-6|TRBV6-2/TRBV6-3|-
CASSLSSPPLHF
TGTGCCAGCAGCCTCTCGTCCCCACCCCTCCACTTT
>-|TRBJ2-1|TRBV12-5|-
CASGTAGNEQFF
TGTGCTAGTGGTACAGCTGGGAATGAGCAGTTCTTC
>-|TRBJ1-1|TRBV11-2|-
CASSLVGGGFTEAFF
TGTGCCAGCAGCTTAGTTGGTGGGGGCTTCACTGAAGCTTTCTTT
>-|TRBJ1-2|TRBV7-9|TRBD1
CASSLAGGGGYTF
TGTGCCAGCAGCTTGGCAGGGGGCGGTGGCTACACCTTC
>-|TRBJ1-6|TRBV27|-
CASSLLGQIFSPLHF
TGTGCCAGCAGTTTATTGGGACAAATCTTTTCACCCCTCCACTTT
>-|TRBJ1-2|TRBV15|-
CATSGAQAGIVRNYGYTF
TGTGCCACCAGCGGCGCACAGGCAGGGATAGTTCGGAACTATGGCTACACCTTC
>once|TRBJ2-3|TRBV5-1|-
CASSFLDTSPSDTQYF
TGCGCCAGCAGCTTTTTGGACACAAGCCCGTCGGATACGCAGTATTTT
>once|TRBJ2-2|TRBV30|TRBD2
CAWSLPLAGAGELFF
TGTGCCTGGAGTCTACCACTAGCGGGGGCCGGGGAGCTGTTTTTT
>-|TRBJ1-1|TRBV19|TRBD1
CASSPGQGATEAFF
TGTGCCAGTAGTCCTGGACAGGGAGCGACTGAAGCTTTCTTT
>-|TRBJ1-5|TRBV6-5|-
CASRYDNSEPQHF
TGTGCCAGCAGATACGACAACTCCGAGCCCCAGCATTTT
>once|TRBJ1-1|TRBV6-2/TRBV6-3|-
CASSYSVVSVTAEAFF
TGTGCCAGCAGTTACTCGGTGGTCTCCGTGACAGCGGAAGCTTTCTTT
>-|TRBJ2-1|TRBV7-6|TRBD2
CASSLAGLAGGLEQFF
TGTGCCAGCAGCTTAGCAGGACTAGCGGGGGGGCTCGAGCAGTTCTTC
>-|TRBJ1-2|TRBV12-3/TRBV12-4|-
CASSPASGNGYTF
TGTGCCAGCAGTCCCGCCTCAGGGAATGGCTACACCTTC
>-|TRBJ2-5|TRBV5-1|TRBD1
CASSLGTDIETQYF
TGCGCCAGCAGCCTAGGGACAGATATCGAGACCCAGTACTTC
>-|TRBJ2-5|TRBV7-3|TRBD2
CASSFGSSGVWAETQYF
TGTGCCAGCAGCTTCGGGTCTAGCGGGGTGTGGGCAGAGACCCAGTACTTC
>-|TRBJ2-2|TRBV5-1|TRBD2
CASSLGLSGGISNTGELFF
TGCGCCAGCAGCTTGGGACTAAGCGGGGGAATATCGAACACCGGGGAGCTGTTTTTT
>-|TRBJ2-5|TRBV4-2|TRBD2
CASSQPTRGGSETQYF
TGTGCCAGCAGCCAGCCTACGCGGGGGGGCTCAGAGACCCAGTACTTC
>-|TRBJ2-2|TRBV6-2/TRBV6-3|-
CASSYQASELFF
TGTGCCAGCAGTTACCAGGCGTCGGAGCTGTTTTTT
>-|TRBJ1-2|TRBV7-2|-
CASSHGARAGGYTF
TGTGCCAGCAGCCATGGGGCCAGGGCGGGGGGCTACACCTTC
>-|TRBJ1-6|TRBV19|TRBD1
CASSIVTGGMRPLHF
TGTGCCAGTAGTATCGTGACAGGGGGGATGCGGCCCCTCCACTTT
>once|TRBJ1-1|TRBV7-2|-
CASHIRGVNTEAFF
TGTGCCAGCCACATCCGGGGTGTGAACACTGAAGCTTTCTTT